The 16 T cell receptor beta chains listed next were all sequenced from one sample in a study of blood T cell repertoires in COVID-19. Method: immunoSEQ multiplex PCR; TCRdb's copy keeps in-frame clones and lacks some. The sample lists 200,000 to 250,000 clones, 86% occurring once. The source material was peripheral blood. The receptors here all came from an elderly man with acute or convalescent COVID-19.

This clone was detected only a few times. The V call is TRBV10-1, the J call TRBJ2-3; D remains unclear. V dropped 2 bases and J dropped 3 bases, with 6 bases sitting between them. This CDR3 comprises 13 residues. CDR1 and CDR2 from the germline V gene are WNHNN and SYGVQD (reference sequence). The CDR3 coding sequence is TGCGCCAGCAGTGAGGGCCGAACAGATACGCAGTATTTT. The encoded protein is CASSEGRTDTQYF.

V is TRBV16 and J is TRBJ1-6, with D tentatively TRBD1 (6 bases). Germline lookup yields CDR1 KGHSY and CDR2 FQNENV. V was trimmed by 4 bases and J by 8 bases, leaving 15 bases between them. This CDR3 spans 15 amino acids. CDR3 region: CASSRTGTSDSPLHF. Written as DNA, the CDR3 is TGTGCCAGCAGCCGCACAGGGACGAGCGATTCACCCCTCCACTTT. The variable domain in full, with the rest retrieved from reference TRBV16 and TRBJ1-6, is GEEVAQTPKHLVRGEGQKAKLYCAPIKGHSYVFWYQQVLKNEFKFLISFQNENVFDETGMPKERFSAKCLPNSPCSLEIQATKLEDSAVYFCASSRTGTSDSPLHFGNGTRLTVT.

The chain couples TRBV6-4 to TRBJ1-1; TRBD1 is a possible D gene (6 bases). Germline CDR1 is MRHNA and CDR2 is SNTAGT. The CDR3 is 11 amino acids. The CDR3 region is CAYRVNTEAFF. CDR3 DNA: TGTGCTTACAGGGTGAACACTGAAGCTTTCTTT.

V usage is TRBV15 and J usage is TRBJ2-1; TRBD2 agrees at 12 bases. The V gene's germline CDR1 is LNHNV and CDR2 YYDKDF (reference sequence). With 2 bases clipped from V and 5 bases from J, the junction kept 1 base outside the gene matches. The CDR3 extends over 15 amino acids. The CDR3: CATSRRLAGDNEQFF. The CDR3 DNA reads as TGTGCCACCAGCAGAAGACTAGCGGGAGACAATGAGCAGTTCTTC. Using reference TRBV15 and TRBJ2-1 for the parts outside the CDR3, the full variable domain is DAMVIQNPRYQVTQFGKPVTLSCSQTLNHNVMYWYQQKSSQAPKLLFHYYDKDFNNEADTPDNFQSRRPNTSFCFLDIRSPGLGDTAMYLCATSRRLAGDNEQFFGPGTRLTVL.

The chain combines TRBV3-1 (or the pseudogene TRBV3-2) with TRBJ1-2; D may be TRBD1 (5 bases). Trimming cost V 1 base and J 4 bases, with 13 bases left between them. Germline CDR1 is LGHDT and CDR2 is YNNKEL (reference sequence). The CDR3 totals 15 residues. Written as DNA, the CDR3 is TGTGCCAGCAGCCAAGTCCGGCAGGGAACCTATGGCTACACCTTC. It codes for CASSQVRQGTYGYTF.

In its sample, this clone was seen a few times. This chain links TRBV12-3 or TRBV12-4 with TRBJ2-7, with 9 bases identical to TRBD1. The CDR3 is made up of 13 amino acids. V was pared by 8 bases and J by 3 bases, with 5 bases of the junction left unmatched. Here the CDR3 DNA reads TGTGCCAGCCGACAGGGGGTCCTCTACGAGCAGTACTTC. Protein: CASRQGVLYEQYF.

The chain couples TRBV7-2 to TRBJ2-1; 11 bases fit TRBD2. CDR1 and CDR2 from the germline V gene are SGHTA and FQGNSA. The CDR3 has 15 amino acids. V was clipped by 5 bases and J by 6 bases; unmatched bases: 6. The CDR3 DNA reads as TGTGCCAGCAGCCTAACTAGCGGGAGAACCAATGAGCAGTTCTTC. Translated, it gives CASSLTSGRTNEQFF.

The chain combines TRBV7-3 with TRBJ2-1, with 7 bases identical to TRBD2. CDR1 is SGHTA, CDR2 FQGTGA, per germline. The CDR3 consists of 14 residues. V lost 1 base to trimming and J lost 14 bases; unmatched junction nucleotides: 11. The CDR3 reads CASSLSIREARKFF. DNA of the CDR3: TGTGCCAGCAGCTTAAGCATACGGGAGGCCCGTAAGTTCTTC.

The CDR3 DNA reads as TGTGCCAGCAGTTCCCTCGGACTAGCGGGAGGGCTTCGGGAGACCCAGTACTTC. Amino acids: CASSSLGLAGGLRETQYF. This chain connects TRBV28 to TRBJ2-5, with 15 bases that match TRBD2. Germline V gene data show CDR1 as MDHEN and CDR2 as SYDVKM. J lost 5 bases, V lost 4 bases, and 11 bases had no gene match. The CDR3 contains 18 residues.

The chain recombines TRBV7-8 with TRBJ2-1, with 10 bases identical to TRBD2. Germline assignment: CDR1 SGHVS and CDR2 FQNEAQ. This CDR3 region has 18 residues. After removal of 0 bases from V and 7 bases from J, the junction contained 12 bases not matched to a gene. CDR3 bases: TGTGCCAGCAGCTTAGCGTATCCCGCTAGCGGGAGTGGTAATGAGCAGTTCTTC. Protein: CASSLAYPASGSGNEQFF.

The sample holds one count of this clone. The chain has TRBV3-1 (or the pseudogene TRBV3-2) and TRBJ2-4; 8 bases match TRBD1. From germline, CDR1 is LGHDT and CDR2 YNNKEL (reference sequence). The CDR3 is 14 amino acids. J lost 8 bases, V lost 6 bases, and 9 bases had no gene match. CDR3 DNA sequence: TGTGCCAGCAGTCCTTCCTCAGGGGGCGACATTCAGTACTTC. It specifies CASSPSSGGDIQYF.

The chain combines TRBV12-3 or TRBV12-4 with TRBJ2-1; no clear D. V was trimmed by 3 bases and J by 9 bases, leaving 12 bases between them. There are 13 residues in the CDR3. The DNA of the CDR3 is TGTGCCAGCAGTTTCCCCGGCTCGGGTGAGCAGTTCTTC. It is translated as CASSFPGSGEQFF.

The rearrangement links TRBV29-1 to TRBJ1-4, with 9 bases aligning to TRBD1. Per germline, CDR1 SQVTM and CDR2 ANQGSEA. The CDR3 has 13 residues. J gave up 5 bases and V 4 bases, and 2 bases lay outside the gene matches. CDR3 protein: CSVGGQGNEKLFF. CDR3 in DNA: TGCAGCGTTGGGGGACAGGGAAATGAAAAACTGTTTTTT. Together with reference TRBV29-1 and TRBJ1-4, the CDR3 gives the full variable domain: SAVISQKPSRDICQRGTSLTIQCQVDSQVTMMFWYRQQPGQSLTLIATANQGSEATYESGFVIDKFPISRPNLTFSTLTVSNMSPEDSSIYLCSVGGQGNEKLFFGSGTQLSVL.

J is TRBJ2-5 and V is TRBV5-1; 8 bases align to TRBD2. Trimming cost V 0 bases and J 4 bases; bases outside gene matches: 5. From germline, CDR1 is SGHRS and CDR2 YFSETQ. The CDR3 contains 15 residues. Written as DNA, the CDR3 is TGCGCCAGCAGCTTGGAGGGACTAGGAGGAGAGACCCAGTACTTC. Amino acids: CASSLEGLGGETQYF.

This clone came up a few times. V usage is TRBV7-2 and J usage is TRBJ1-3; 10 nucleotides line up with TRBD1. Per germline, CDR1 SGHTA and CDR2 FQGNSA. The CDR3 runs 16 residues. V shed 5 bases, J shed 2 bases, and the junction held 6 bases outside the gene matches. Here the CDR3 DNA reads TGTGCCAGCAGCCCCTCGGACAGGGGGACTGGAAACACCATATATTTT. Protein sequence: CASSPSDRGTGNTIYF. Combining the CDR3 with reference TRBV7-2 and TRBJ1-3 gives the whole variable domain GAGVSQSPSNKVTEKGKDVELRCDPISGHTALYWYRQSLGQGLEFLIYFQGNSAPDKSGLPSDRFSAERTGGSVSTLTIQRTQQEDSAVYLCASSPSDRGTGNTIYFGEGSWLTVV.

The chain carries TRBV15 and TRBJ1-4, with TRBD1 matching over 8 bases. Germline V gene lookup returns CDR1 LNHNV and CDR2 YYDKDF (reference sequence). The CDR3 has 16 residues. The V and J ends lost 5 bases and 4 bases, in that order; junction bases with no gene match: 9. In nucleotides, the CDR3 is TGTGCCACCAGCTCCCGACCGACAGGGGTTAATGAAAAACTGTTTTTT. It translates to CATSSRPTGVNEKLFF.